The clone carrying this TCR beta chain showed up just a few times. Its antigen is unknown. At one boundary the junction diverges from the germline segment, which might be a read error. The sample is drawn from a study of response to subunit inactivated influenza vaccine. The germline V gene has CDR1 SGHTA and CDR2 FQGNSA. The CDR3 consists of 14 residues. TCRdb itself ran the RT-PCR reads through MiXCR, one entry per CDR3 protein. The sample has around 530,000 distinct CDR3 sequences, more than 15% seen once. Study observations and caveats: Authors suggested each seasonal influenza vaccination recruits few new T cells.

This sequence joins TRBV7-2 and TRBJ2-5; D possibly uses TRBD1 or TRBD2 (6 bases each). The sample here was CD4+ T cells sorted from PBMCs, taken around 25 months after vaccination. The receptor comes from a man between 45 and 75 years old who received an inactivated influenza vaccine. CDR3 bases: TGTGCCATCAGCTCTATGGGGGGCCTGGAGACCCAGTACTTC. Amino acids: CAISSMGGLETQYF. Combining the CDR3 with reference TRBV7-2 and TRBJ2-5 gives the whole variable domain GAGVSQSPSNKVTEKGKDVELRCDPISGHTALYWYRQSLGQGLEFLIYFQGNSAPDKSGLPSDRFSAERTGGSVSTLTIQRTQQEDSAVYLCAISSMGGLETQYFGPGTRLLVL.